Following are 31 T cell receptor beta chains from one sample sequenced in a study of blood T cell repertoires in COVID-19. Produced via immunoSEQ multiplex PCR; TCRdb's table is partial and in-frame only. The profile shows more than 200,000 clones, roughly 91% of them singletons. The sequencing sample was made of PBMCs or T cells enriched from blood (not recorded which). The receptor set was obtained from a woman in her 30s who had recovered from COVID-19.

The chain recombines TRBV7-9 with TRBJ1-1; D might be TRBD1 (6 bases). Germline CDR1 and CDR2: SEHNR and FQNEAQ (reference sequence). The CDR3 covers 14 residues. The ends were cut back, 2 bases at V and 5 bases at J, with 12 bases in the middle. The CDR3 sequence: CASSLCPRGTEAFF. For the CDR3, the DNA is TGTGCCAGCAGCTTATGCCCCAGGGGTACTGAAGCTTTCTTT.

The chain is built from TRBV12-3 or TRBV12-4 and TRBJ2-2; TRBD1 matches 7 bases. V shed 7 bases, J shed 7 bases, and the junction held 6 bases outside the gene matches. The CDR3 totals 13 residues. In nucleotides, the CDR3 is TGTGCCAGCACCCCCCGGGACAGCGGGGAGCTGTTTTTT. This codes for CASTPRDSGELFF.

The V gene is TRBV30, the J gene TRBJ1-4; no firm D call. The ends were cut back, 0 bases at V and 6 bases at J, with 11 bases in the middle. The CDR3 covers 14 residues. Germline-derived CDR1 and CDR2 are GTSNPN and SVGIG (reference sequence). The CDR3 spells CAWSVGVAYEKLFF. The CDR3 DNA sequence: TGTGCCTGGAGTGTTGGAGTCGCCTATGAAAAACTGTTTTTT.

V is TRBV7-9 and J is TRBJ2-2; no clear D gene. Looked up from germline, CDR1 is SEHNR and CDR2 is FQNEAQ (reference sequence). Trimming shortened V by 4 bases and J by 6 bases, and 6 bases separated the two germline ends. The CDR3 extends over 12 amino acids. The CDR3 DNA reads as TGTGCCAGCAGCTCCGTCCCCGGGGAGCTGTTTTTT. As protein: CASSSVPGELFF.

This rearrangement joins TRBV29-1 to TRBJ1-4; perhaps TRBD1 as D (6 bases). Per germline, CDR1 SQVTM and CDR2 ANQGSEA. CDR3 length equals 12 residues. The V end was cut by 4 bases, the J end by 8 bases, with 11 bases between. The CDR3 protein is CSVVGAGEKLFF. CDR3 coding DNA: TGCAGCGTTGTGGGGGCAGGGGAAAAACTGTTTTTT.

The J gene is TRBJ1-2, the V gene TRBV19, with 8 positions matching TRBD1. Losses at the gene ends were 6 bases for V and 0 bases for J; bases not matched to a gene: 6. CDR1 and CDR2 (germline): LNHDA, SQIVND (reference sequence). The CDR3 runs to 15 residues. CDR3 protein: CASRSSQGANYGYTF. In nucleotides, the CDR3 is TGTGCCAGTAGGAGTTCACAGGGGGCTAACTATGGCTACACCTTC. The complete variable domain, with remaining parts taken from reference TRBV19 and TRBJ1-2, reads DGGITQSPKYLFRKEGQNVTLSCEQNLNHDAMYWYRQDPGQGLRLIYYSQIVNDFQKGDIAEGYSVSREKKESFPLTVTSAQKNPTAFYLCASRSSQGANYGYTFGSGTRLTVV.

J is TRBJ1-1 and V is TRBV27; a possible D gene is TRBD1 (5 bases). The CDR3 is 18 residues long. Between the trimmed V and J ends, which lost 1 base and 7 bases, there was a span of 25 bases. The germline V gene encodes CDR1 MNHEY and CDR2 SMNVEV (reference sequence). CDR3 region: CASSLFWGVELTRNEAFF. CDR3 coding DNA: TGTGCCAGCAGTTTATTTTGGGGGGTGGAATTAACGCGGAATGAAGCTTTCTTT.

CDR3 sequence (DNA): TGCGCCAGCAGCCTCGGACTAGCGGGAGGCCGGAATGAGCAGTTCTTC. Translated, it gives CASSLGLAGGRNEQFF. The chain uses TRBV5-1 and TRBJ2-1; 14 bases match TRBD2. This CDR3 spans 16 amino acids. V shed 4 bases and J 7 bases; nucleotides not matched to a gene: 7. CDR1 and CDR2 (germline): SGHRS, YFSETQ.

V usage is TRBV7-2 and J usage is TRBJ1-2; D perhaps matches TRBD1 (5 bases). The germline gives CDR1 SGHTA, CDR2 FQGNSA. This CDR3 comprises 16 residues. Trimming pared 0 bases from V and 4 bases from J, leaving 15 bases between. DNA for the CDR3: TGTGCCAGCAGCTTAGCGGGGCAGGGCTCACTCTATGGCTACACCTTC. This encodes CASSLAGQGSLYGYTF.

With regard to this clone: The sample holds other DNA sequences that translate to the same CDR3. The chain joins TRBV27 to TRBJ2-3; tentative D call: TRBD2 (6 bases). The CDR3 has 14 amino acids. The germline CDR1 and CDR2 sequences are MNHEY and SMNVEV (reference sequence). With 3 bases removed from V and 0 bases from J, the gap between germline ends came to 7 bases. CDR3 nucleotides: TGTGCCAGCAGTTTGGGGGGTAGCACAGATACGCAGTATTTT. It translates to CASSLGGSTDTQYF.

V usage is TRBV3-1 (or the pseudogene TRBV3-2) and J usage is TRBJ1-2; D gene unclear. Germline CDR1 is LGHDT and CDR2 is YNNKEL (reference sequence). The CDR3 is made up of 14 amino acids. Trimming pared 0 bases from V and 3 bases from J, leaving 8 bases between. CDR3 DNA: TGTGCCAGCAGCCAAGATTGGAGATACTATGGCTACACCTTC. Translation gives CASSQDWRYYGYTF.

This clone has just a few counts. CDR3 DNA: TGTGCCAGCAGCCAGGGTTTGACGACAGATACGCAGTATTTT. Its protein is CASSQGLTTDTQYF. This chain links TRBV7-2 with TRBJ2-3; D perhaps matches TRBD1 (5 bases). Germline lookup yields CDR1 SGHTA and CDR2 FQGNSA. The CDR3 length is 14 residues. Trimming took 5 bases from V and 3 from J, leaving 12 bases between them.

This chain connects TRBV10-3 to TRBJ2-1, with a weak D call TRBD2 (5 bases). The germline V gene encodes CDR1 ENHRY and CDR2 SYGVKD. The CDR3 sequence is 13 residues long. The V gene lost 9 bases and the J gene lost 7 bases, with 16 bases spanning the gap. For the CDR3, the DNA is TGTGCCATAACGGACGGGAAGGGAAATGAGCAGTTCTTC. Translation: CAITDGKGNEQFF.

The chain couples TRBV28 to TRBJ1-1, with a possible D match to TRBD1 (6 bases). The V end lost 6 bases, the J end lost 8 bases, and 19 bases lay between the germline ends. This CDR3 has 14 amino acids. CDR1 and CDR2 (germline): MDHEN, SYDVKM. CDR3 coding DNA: TGTGCCAGCAGGTTTCAGGGGTCCGGGGGGGAAGCTTTCTTT. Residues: CASRFQGSGGEAFF.

For the CDR3, the DNA is TGTGCCAGCAGTTTAGGGCCGGGCACTGAAGCTTTCTTT. Its protein product is CASSLGPGTEAFF. V and J are TRBV12-3 or TRBV12-4 and TRBJ1-1; D gene ambiguous. The CDR3 contains 13 residues. Trimming took 1 base from V and 4 from J, leaving 7 bases between them.

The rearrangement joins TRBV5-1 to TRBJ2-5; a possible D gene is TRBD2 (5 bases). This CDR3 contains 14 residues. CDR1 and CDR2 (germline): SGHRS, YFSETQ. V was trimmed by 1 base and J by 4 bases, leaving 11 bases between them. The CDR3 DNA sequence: TGCGCCAGCAGCTTGATCGGGATGGGAGAGACCCAGTACTTC. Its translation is CASSLIGMGETQYF. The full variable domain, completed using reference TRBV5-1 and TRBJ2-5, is KAGVTQTPRYLIKTRGQQVTLSCSPISGHRSVSWYQQTPGQGLQFLFEYFSETQRNKGNFPGRFSGRQFSNSRSEMNVSTLELGDSALYLCASSLIGMGETQYFGPGTRLLVL.

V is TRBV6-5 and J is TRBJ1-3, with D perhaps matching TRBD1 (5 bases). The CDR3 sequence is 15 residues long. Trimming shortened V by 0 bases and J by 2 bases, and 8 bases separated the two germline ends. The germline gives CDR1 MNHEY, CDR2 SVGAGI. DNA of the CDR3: TGTGCCAGCAGTTACTCACGGGGGACTGGAAACACCATATATTTT. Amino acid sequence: CASSYSRGTGNTIYF.

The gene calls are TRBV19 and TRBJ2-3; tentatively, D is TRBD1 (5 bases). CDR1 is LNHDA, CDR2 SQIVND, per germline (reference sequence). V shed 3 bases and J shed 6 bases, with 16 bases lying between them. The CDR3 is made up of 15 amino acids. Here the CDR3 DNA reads TGTGCCAGTAGTATGACCGACAGCATAGGGGATACGCAGTATTTT. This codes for CASSMTDSIGDTQYF.

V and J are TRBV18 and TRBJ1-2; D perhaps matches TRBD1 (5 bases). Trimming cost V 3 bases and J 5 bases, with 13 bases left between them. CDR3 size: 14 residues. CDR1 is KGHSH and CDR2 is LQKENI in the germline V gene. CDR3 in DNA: TGTGCCAGCTCACCTCTTGGGACTGCATATGGCTACACCTTC. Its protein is CASSPLGTAYGYTF.

For the CDR3, the DNA is TGCGCCAGCAAAAGACAGGGATCGGACACTGAAGCTTTCTTT. Amino acid sequence: CASKRQGSDTEAFF. V gene TRBV5-1 combines with J gene TRBJ1-1; the match to TRBD1 covers 7 bases. V shed 6 bases, J shed 3 bases, and the junction held 8 bases outside the gene matches. This CDR3 has 14 amino acids. Germline CDR1 reads SGHRS; CDR2 reads YFSETQ.

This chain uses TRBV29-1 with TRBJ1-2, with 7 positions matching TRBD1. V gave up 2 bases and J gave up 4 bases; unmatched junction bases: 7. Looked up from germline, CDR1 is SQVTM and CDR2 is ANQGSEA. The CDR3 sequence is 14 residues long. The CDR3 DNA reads TGCAGCGTTGAATTAGGGGGCAGGAGCTATGGCTACACCTTC. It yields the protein CSVELGGRSYGYTF.

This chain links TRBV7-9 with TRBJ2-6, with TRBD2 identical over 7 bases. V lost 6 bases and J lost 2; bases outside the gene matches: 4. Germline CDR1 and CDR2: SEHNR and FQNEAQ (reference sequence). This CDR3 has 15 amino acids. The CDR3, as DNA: TGTGCCAGCAGTTCAAGCGGGACTGGGGCCAACGTCCTGACTTTC. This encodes CASSSSGTGANVLTF.

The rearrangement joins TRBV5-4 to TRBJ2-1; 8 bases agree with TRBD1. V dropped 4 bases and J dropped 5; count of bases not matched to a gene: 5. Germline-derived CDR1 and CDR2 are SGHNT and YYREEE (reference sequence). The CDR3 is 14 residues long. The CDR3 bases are TGTGCCAGCAGCCTCATGACAGGGGACAATGAGCAGTTCTTC. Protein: CASSLMTGDNEQFF. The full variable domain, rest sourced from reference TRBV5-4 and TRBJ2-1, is ETGVTQSPTHLIKTRGQQVTLRCSSQSGHNTVSWYQQALGQGPQFIFQYYREEENGRGNFPPRFSGLQFPNYSSELNVNALELDDSALYLCASSLMTGDNEQFFGPGTRLTVL.

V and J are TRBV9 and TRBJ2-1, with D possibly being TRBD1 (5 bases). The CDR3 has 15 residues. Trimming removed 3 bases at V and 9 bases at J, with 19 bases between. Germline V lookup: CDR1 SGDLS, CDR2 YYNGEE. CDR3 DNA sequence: TGTGCCAGCAGCGGATTAGGGGTCCCCCAGGCTGAGCAGTTCTTC. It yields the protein CASSGLGVPQAEQFF.

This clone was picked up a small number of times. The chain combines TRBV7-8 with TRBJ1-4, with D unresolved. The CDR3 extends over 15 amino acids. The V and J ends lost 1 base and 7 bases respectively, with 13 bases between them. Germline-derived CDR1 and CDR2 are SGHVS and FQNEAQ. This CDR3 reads CASSLGLAIGEKLFF. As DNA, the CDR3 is TGTGCCAGCAGCTTAGGACTCGCGATAGGTGAAAAACTGTTTTTT.

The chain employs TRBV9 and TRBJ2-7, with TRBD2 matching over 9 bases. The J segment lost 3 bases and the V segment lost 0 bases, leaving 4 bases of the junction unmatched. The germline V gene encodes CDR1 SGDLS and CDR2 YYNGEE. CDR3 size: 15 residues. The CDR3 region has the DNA TGTGCCAGCAGCGTAGCTGAGACTAGCGGCTACGAGCAGTACTTC. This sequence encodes CASSVAETSGYEQYF.

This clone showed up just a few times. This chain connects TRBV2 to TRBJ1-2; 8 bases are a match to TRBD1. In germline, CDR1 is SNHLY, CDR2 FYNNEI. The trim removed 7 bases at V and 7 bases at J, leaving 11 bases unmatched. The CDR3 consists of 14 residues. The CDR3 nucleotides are TGTGCCAGCATTAGAGACAGGGGTAATGGTGGCTACACCTTC. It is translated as CASIRDRGNGGYTF.

This CDR3 reads CAWSTYSGNTIYF. CDR3 DNA: TGTGCCTGGAGTACCTACTCTGGAAACACCATATATTTT. This sequence joins TRBV30 and TRBJ1-3; D is unresolved. The germline gives CDR1 GTSNPN, CDR2 SVGIG (reference sequence). Trimming removed 2 bases from V and 0 bases from J, with 5 bases in between. The CDR3 runs to 13 residues. The entire variable domain, with the rest obtained from reference TRBV30 and TRBJ1-3, is as follows: SQTIHQWPATLVQPVGSPLSLECTVEGTSNPNLYWYRQAAGRGLQLLFYSVGIGQISSEVPQNLSASRPQDRQFILSSKKLLLSDSGFYLCAWSTYSGNTIYFGEGSWLTVV.

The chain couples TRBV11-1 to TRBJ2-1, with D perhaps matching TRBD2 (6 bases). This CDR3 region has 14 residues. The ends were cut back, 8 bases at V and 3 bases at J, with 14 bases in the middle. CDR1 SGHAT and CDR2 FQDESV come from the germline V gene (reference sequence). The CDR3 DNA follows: TGTGCCAGCCTGGGACTCCCAGACTACAATGAGCAGTTCTTC. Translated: CASLGLPDYNEQFF.

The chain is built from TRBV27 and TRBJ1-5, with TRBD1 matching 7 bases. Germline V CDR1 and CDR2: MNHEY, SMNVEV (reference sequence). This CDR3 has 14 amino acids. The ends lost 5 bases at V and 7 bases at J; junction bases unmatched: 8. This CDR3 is CASSLRQGRQPQHF. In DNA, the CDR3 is TGTGCCAGCAGTCTCCGACAGGGAAGACAGCCCCAGCATTTT.

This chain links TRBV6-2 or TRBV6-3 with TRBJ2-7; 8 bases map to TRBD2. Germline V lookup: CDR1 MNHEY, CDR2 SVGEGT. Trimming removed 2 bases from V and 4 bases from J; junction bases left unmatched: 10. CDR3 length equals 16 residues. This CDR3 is CASSYAGSGKIYEQYF. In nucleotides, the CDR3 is TGTGCCAGCAGTTACGCAGGTAGCGGGAAGATTTACGAGCAGTACTTC.